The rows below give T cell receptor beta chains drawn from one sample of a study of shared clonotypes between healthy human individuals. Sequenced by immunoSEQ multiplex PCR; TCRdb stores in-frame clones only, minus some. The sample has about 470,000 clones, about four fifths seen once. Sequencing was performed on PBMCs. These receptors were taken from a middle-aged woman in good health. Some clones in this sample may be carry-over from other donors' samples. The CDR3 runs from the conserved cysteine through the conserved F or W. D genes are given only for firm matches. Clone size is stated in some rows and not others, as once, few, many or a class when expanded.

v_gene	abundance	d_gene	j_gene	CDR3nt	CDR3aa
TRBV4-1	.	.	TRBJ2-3	TGCGCCAGCAGCCAACAGTCTAGCACAGATACGCAGTATTTT	CASSQQSSTDTQYF
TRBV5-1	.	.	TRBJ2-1	TGCGCCAGCAGCTTGGAGGGCGGGGCCGATCCCGATGAGCAGTTCTTC	CASSLEGGADPDEQFF
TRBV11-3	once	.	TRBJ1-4	TGTGCCAGCAGCTTATTGCCAGGGGAGGGGGATGAAAAACTGTTTTTT	CASSLLPGEGDEKLFF
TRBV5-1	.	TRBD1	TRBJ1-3	TGCGCCAGCAGCTTGGAAGGACAGGGGGCGCTTAGTGGCTCTGGAAACACCATATATTTT	CASSLEGQGALSGSGNTIYF
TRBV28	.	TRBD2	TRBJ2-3	TGTGCCAGCGGGACTACGATTTCAAATACGCAGTATTTT	CASGTTISNTQYF
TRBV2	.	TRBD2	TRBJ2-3	TGTGCCAGCAGTGCCGGACTAGCGGGTACAGATACGCAGTATTTT	CASSAGLAGTDTQYF
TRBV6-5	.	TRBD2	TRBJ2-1	TGTGCCAGCAGTTATGGACTAGCGGGAGTCAATGAGCAGTTCTTC	CASSYGLAGVNEQFF
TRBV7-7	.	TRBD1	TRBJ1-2	TGTGCCAGCAGCCCTGAGGGACAGGGGAGATGTGGCTACACCTTC	CASSPEGQGRCGYTF
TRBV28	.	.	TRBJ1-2	TGTGCCAGCAGTTTAGTAGGCCCCGACTATGGCTACACCTTC	CASSLVGPDYGYTF
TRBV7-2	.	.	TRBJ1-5	TGTGCCAGCAGCTTAGGTTCCACGATCAATCAGCCCCAGCATTTT	CASSLGSTINQPQHF
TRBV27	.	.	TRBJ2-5	TGTGCCAGCAGTTTCAAATTAGGGGAGACCCAGTACTTC	CASSFKLGETQYF
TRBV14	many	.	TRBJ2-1	TGTGCCAGCAGCCCATCCCGGTGGGGCACTCGAGCCAATGAGCAGTTCTTC	CASSPSRWGTRANEQFF
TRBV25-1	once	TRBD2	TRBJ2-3	TGTGCCAGCAGTACCGAGACAGCGGGAAACACAGATACGCAGTATTTT	CASSTETAGNTDTQYF
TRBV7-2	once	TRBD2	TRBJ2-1	TGTGCCAGCAGCTTACGGGGAAGCGGGAGGTACAATGAGCAGTTCTTC	CASSLRGSGRYNEQFF
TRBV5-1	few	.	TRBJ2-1	TGCGCCAGCAGCTTGACAGACAATGAGCAGTTCTTC	CASSLTDNEQFF
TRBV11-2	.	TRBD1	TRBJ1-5	TGTGCCAGCAGCACAGGGGGGGGTTACAATCAGCCCCAGCATTTT	CASSTGGGYNQPQHF
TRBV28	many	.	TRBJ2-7	TGTGCCAGCAGTTTGTGGGGCCAGGGAGAAATCGAGCAGTACTTC	CASSLWGQGEIEQYF